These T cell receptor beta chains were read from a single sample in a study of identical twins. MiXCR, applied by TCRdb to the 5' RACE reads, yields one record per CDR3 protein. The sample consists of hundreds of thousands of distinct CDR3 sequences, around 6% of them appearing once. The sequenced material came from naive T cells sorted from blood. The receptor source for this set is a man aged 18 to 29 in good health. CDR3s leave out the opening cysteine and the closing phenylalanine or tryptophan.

CDR3aa: ASSLVPSGPYEQY; v_gene: TRBV7-9
CDR3aa: ASSELTGPQETQY; v_gene: TRBV25-1
CDR3aa: ASSLEVSGITDTQY; v_gene: TRBV5-5
CDR3aa: ASRYRASGRTGELF; v_gene: TRBV7-8
CDR3aa: ASSPYQLGPSGNTIY; v_gene: TRBV18
CDR3aa: AWSVFRSGELF; v_gene: TRBV30
CDR3aa: AIKGSLMSDTQY; v_gene: TRBV10-3
CDR3aa: ASSTRSGAAWTEAF; v_gene: TRBV27
CDR3aa: ASSYLGNNEQF; v_gene: TRBV6-6
CDR3aa: ATSRDTNNQPQH; v_gene: TRBV24-1
CDR3aa: ASSPRTGQTEAF; v_gene: TRBV27
CDR3aa: ASSVIAGGPLETQY; v_gene: TRBV5-6
CDR3aa: ASSPSGQGFPFYEQY; v_gene: TRBV7-2
CDR3aa: SVGGAREQF; v_gene: TRBV29-1
CDR3aa: SAREAVHNEQF; v_gene: TRBV20-1
CDR3aa: ASSPFRREGETQY; v_gene: TRBV11-3